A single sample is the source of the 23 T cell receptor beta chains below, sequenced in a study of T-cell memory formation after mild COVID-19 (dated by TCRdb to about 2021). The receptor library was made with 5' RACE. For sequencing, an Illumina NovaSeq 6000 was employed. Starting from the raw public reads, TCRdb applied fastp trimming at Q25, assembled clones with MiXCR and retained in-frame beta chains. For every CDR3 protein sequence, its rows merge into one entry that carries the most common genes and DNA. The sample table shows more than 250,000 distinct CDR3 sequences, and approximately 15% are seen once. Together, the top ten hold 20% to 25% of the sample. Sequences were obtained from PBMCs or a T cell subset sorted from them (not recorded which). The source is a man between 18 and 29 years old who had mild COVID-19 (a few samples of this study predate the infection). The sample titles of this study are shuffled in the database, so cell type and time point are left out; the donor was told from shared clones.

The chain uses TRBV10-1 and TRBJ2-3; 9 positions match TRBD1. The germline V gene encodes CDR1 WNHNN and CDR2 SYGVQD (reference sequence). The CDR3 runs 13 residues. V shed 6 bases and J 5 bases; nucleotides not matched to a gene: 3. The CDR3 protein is CASRGQGGDTQYF. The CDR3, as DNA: TGCGCCAGCAGGGGACAGGGTGGAGATACGCAGTATTTT.

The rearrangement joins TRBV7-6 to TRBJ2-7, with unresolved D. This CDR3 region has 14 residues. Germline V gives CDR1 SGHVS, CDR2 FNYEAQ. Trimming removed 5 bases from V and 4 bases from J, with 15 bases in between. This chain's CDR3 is CASSGGPAAYEQYF. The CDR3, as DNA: TGTGCCAGCAGCGGCGGACCTGCCGCGTACGAGCAGTACTTC.

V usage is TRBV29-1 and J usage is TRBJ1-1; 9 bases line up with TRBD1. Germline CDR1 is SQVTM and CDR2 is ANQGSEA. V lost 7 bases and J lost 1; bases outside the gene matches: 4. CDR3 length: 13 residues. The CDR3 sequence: CSGGQGQNTEAFF. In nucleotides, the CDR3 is TGCAGCGGAGGACAGGGGCAGAACACTGAAGCTTTCTTT.

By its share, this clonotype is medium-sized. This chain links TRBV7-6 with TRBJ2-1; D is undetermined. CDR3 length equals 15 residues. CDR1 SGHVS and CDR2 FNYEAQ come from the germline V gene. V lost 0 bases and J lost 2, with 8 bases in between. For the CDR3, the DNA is TGTGCCAGCAGCTTAGCGTTGGTTCCCTACAATGAGCAGTTCTTC. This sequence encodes CASSLALVPYNEQFF.

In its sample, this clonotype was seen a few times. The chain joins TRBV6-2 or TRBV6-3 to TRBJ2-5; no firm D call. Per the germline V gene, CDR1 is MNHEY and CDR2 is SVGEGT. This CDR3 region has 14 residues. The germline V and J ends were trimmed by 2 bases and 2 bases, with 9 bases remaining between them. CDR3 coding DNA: TGTGCCAGCAGTTACGTCGACCGGCAAGAGACCCAGTACTTC. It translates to CASSYVDRQETQYF.

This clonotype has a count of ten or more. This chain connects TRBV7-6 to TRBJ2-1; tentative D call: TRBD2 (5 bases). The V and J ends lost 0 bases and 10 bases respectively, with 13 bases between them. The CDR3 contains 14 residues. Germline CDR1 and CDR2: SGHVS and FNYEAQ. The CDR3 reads CASSLALGSGEQFF. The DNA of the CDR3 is TGTGCCAGCAGCTTAGCCCTAGGGTCGGGAGAGCAGTTCTTC.

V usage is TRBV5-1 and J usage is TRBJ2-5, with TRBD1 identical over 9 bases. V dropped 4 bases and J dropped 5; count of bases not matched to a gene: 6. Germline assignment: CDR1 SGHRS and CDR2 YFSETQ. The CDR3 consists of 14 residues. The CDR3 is CASSEGQGIETQYF. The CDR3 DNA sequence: TGCGCCAGCAGCGAAGGACAGGGGATCGAGACCCAGTACTTC.

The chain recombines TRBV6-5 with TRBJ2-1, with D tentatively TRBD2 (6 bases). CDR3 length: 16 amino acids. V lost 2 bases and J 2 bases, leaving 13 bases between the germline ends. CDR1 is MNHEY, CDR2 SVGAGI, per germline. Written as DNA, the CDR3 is TGTGCCAGCAGTTACGTCGGGGGAGCGACCTACAATGAGCAGTTCTTC. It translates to CASSYVGGATYNEQFF.

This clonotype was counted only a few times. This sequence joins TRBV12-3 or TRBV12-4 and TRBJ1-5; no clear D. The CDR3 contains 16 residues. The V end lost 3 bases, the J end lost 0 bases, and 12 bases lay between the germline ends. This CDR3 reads CASSFSVGISNQPQHF. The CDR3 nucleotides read TGTGCCAGCAGTTTTAGTGTGGGGATTAGCAATCAGCCCCAGCATTTT.

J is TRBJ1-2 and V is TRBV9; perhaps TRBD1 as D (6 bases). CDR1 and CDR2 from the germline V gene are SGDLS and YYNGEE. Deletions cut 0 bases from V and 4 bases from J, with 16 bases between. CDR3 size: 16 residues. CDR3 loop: CASSVEPGTPVYGYTF. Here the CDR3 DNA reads TGTGCCAGCAGCGTAGAACCCGGGACACCAGTCTATGGCTACACCTTC.

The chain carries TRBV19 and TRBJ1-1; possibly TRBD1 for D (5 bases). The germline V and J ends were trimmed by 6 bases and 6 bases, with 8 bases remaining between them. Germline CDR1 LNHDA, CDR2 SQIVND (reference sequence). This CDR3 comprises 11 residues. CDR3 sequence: CASSRDSEAFF. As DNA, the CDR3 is TGTGCCAGTAGCAGGGACTCTGAAGCTTTCTTT.

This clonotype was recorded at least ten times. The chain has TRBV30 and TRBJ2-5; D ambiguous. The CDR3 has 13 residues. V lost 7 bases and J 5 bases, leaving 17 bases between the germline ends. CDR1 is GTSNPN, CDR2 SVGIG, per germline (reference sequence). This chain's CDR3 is CASAFDSLETQYF. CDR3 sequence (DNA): TGTGCCTCCGCTTTCGATAGCCTGGAGACCCAGTACTTC.

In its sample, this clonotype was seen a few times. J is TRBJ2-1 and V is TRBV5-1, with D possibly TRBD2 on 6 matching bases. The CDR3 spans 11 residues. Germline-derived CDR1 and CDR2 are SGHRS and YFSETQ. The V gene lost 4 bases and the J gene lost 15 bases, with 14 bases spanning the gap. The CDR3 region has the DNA TGCGCCAGCAGCCCCGGGGGAAACCTGTTCTTC. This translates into CASSPGGNLFF.

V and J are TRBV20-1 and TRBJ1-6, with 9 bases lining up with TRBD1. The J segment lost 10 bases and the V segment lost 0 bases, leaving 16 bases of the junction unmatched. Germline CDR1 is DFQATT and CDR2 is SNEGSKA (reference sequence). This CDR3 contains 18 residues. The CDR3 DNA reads TGCAGTGCTAGAGATCCGAGCACCGGGACAGGGAGAGACTCACCCCTCCACTTT. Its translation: CSARDPSTGTGRDSPLHF.

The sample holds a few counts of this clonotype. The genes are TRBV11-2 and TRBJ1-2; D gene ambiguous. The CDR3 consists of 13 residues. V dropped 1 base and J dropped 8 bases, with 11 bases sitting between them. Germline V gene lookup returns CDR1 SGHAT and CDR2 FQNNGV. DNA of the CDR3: TGTGCCAGCAGCTTAGCCAGTTCAAGGGGCTACACCTTC. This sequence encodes CASSLASSRGYTF. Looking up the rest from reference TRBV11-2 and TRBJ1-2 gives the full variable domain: EAGVAQSPRYKIIEKRQSVAFWCNPISGHATLYWYQQILGQGPKLLIQFQNNGVVDDSQLPKDRFSAERLKGVDSTLKIQPAKLEDSAVYLCASSLASSRGYTFGSGTRLTVV.

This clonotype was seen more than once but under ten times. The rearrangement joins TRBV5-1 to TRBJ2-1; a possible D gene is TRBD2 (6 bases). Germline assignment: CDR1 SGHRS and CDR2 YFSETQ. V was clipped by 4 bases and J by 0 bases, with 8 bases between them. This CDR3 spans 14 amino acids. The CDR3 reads CASSIAVSYNEQFF. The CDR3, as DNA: TGCGCCAGCAGCATAGCGGTCTCCTACAATGAGCAGTTCTTC.

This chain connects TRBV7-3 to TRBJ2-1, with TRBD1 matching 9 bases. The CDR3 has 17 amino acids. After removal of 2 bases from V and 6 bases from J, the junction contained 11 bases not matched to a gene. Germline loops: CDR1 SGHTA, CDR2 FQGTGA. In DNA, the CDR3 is TGTGCCAGCAGCTTAGGGACAGGGAGAGGATTTATCAATGAGCAGTTCTTC. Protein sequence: CASSLGTGRGFINEQFF.

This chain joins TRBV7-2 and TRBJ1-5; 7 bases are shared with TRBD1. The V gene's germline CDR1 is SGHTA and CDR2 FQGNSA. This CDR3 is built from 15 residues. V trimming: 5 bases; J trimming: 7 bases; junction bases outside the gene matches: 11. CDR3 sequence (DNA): TGTGCCAGCAGCCCAACTGACAGGGCCCGACAGCCCCAGCATTTT. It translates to CASSPTDRARQPQHF.

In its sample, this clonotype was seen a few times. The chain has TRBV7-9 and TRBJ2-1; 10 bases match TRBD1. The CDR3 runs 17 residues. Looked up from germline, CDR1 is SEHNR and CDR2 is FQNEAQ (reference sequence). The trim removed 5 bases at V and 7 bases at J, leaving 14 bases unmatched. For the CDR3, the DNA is TGTGCCAGCAGCCCTAGAGGGGACAGGGGTCATTTTAATGAGCAGTTCTTC. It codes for CASSPRGDRGHFNEQFF.

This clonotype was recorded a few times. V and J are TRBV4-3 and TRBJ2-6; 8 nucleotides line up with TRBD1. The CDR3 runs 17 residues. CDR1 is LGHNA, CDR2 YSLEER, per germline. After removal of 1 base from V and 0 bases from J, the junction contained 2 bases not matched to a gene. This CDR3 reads CASSQGTGSSGANVLTF. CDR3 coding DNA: TGCGCCAGCAGCCAAGGGACAGGGAGCTCTGGGGCCAACGTCCTGACTTTC.

CDR3 sequence reads: CASSPPMRGEDTQYF. The CDR3 DNA reads TGTGCCAGCTCACCACCTATGAGGGGGGAAGATACGCAGTATTTT. The chain combines TRBV18 with TRBJ2-3, with D perhaps given as TRBD1 or TRBD2 (6 bases each). Trimming left V 0 bases short and J 5 bases short, with 12 bases between. Germline CDR1 and CDR2: KGHSH and LQKENI. The CDR3 extends over 15 amino acids.

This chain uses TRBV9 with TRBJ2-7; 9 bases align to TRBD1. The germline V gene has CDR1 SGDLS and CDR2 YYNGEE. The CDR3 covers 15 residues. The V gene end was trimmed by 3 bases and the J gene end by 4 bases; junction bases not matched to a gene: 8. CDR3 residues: CASSAGSGTGYEQYV. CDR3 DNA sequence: TGTGCCAGCAGCGCAGGATCCGGGACAGGGTACGAGCAGTACGTC.

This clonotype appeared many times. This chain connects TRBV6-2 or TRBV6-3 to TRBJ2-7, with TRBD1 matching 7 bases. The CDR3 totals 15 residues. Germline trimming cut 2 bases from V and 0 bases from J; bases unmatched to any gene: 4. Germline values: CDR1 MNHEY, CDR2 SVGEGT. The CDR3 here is CASSYQGESSYEQYF. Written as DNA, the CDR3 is TGTGCCAGCAGTTACCAGGGGGAGAGCTCCTACGAGCAGTACTTC.